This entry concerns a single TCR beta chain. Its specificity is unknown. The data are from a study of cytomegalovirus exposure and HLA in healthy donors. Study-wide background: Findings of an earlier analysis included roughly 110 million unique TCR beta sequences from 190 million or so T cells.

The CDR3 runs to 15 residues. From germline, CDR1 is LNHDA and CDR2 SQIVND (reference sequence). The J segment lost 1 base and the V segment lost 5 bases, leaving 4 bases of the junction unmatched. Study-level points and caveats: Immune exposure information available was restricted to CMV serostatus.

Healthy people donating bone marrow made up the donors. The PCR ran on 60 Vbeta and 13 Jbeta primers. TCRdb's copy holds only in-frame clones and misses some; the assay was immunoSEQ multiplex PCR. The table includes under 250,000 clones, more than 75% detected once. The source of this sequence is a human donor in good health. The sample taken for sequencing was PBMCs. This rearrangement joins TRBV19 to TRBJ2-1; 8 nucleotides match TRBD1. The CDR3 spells CASSPRTGSYNEQFF. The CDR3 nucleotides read TGTGCCAGTAGTCCAAGGACAGGGTCCTACAATGAGCAGTTCTTC.